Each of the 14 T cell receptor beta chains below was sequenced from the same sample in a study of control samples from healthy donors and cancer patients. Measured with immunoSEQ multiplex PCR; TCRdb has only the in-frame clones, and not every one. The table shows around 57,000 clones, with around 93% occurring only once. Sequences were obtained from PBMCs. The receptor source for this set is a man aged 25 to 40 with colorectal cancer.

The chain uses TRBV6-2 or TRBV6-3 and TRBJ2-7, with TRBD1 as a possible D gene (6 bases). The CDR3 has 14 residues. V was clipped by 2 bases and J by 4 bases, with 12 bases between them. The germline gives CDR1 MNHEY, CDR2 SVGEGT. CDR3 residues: CASSYRGHPYEQYF. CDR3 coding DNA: TGTGCCAGCAGTTACAGGGGACATCCTTACGAGCAGTACTTC.

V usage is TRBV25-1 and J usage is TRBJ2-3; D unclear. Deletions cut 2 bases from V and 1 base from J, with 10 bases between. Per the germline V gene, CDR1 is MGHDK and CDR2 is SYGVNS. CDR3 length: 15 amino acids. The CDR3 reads CASSEINGGTDTQYF. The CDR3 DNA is TGTGCCAGCAGTGAAATTAACGGAGGCACAGATACGCAGTATTTT.

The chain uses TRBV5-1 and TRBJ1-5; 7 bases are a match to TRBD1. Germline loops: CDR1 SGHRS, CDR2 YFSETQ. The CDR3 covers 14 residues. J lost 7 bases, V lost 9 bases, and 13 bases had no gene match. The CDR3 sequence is CAISKNRGTQPQHF. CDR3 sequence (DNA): TGCGCCATAAGTAAAAACAGGGGAACCCAGCCCCAGCATTTT.

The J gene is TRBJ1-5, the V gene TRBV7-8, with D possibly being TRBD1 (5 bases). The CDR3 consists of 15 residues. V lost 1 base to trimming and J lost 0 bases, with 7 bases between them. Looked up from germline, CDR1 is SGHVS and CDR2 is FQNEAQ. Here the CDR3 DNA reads TGTGCCAGCAGCTTAGGACAGAATAGCAATCAGCCCCAGCATTTT. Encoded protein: CASSLGQNSNQPQHF.

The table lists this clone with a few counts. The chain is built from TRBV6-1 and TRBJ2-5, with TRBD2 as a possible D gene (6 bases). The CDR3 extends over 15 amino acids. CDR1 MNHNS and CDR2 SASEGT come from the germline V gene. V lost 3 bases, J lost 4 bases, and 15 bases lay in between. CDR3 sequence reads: CASSDASVLAETQYF. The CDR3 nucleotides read TGTGCCAGCAGTGACGCGTCGGTACTAGCAGAGACCCAGTACTTC.

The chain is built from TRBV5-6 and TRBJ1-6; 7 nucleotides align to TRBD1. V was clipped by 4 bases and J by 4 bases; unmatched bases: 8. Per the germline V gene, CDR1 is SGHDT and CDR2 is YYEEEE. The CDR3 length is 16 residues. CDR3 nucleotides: TGTGCCAGCAGCGTACAGGGGTCGAAGTATAATTCACCCCTCCACTTT. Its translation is CASSVQGSKYNSPLHF.

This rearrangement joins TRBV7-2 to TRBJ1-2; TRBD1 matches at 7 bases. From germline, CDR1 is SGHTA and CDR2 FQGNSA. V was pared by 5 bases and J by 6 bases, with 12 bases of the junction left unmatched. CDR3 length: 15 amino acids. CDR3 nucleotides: TGTGCCAGCAGCCCGACGACAGGGAGTAGGAATGGCTACACCTTC. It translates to CASSPTTGSRNGYTF.

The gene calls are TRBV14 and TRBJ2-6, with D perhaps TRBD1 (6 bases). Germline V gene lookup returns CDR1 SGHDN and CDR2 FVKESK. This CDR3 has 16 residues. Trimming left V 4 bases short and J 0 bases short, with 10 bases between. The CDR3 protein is CASSPPGVSGANVLTF. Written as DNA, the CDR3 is TGTGCCAGCAGCCCGCCAGGGGTCTCTGGGGCCAACGTCCTGACTTTC.

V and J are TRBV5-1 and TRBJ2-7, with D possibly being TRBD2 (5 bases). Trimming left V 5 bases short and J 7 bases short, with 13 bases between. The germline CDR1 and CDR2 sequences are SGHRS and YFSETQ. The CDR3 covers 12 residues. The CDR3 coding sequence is TGCGCCAGCAGGGACTTTCTGGAGGAGCAGTACTTC. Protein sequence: CASRDFLEEQYF.

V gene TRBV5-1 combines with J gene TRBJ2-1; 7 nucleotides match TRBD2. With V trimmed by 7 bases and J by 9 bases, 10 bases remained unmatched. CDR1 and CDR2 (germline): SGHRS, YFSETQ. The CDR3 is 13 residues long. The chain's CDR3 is CASAPGGRSEQFF. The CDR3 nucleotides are TGCGCCAGCGCTCCCGGGGGGAGGAGTGAGCAGTTCTTC.

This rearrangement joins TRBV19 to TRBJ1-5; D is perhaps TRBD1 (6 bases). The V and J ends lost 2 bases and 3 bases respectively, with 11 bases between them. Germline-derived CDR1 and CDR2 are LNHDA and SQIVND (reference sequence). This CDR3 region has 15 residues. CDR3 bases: TGTGCCAGTAGTATAACTGGACAGATCAATCAGCCCCAGCATTTT. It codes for CASSITGQINQPQHF.

This CDR3 is CASSDGQEPRWGYTF. CDR3 nucleotide sequence: TGTGCCAGCAGCGACGGACAGGAACCCCGATGGGGGTACACCTTC. The chain couples TRBV2 to TRBJ1-2; the match to TRBD1 covers 7 bases. The CDR3 runs 15 residues. CDR1 and CDR2 (germline): SNHLY, FYNNEI. The V segment lost 6 bases and the J segment 11 bases; nucleotides outside the gene matches: 18.

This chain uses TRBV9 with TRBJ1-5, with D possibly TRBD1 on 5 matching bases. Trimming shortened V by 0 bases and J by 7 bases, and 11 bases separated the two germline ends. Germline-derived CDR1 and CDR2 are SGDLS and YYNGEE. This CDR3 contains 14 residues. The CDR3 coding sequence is TGTGCCAGCAGCGTAGACGGCAGGGACCAGCCCCAGCATTTT. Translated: CASSVDGRDQPQHF.

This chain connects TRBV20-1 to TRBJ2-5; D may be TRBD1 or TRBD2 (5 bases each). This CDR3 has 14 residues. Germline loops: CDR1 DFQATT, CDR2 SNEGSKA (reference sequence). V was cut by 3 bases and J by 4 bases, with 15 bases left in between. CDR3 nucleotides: TGCAGTGCTAGTGGTAGGGGACGTTTAGAGACCCAGTACTTC. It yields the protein CSASGRGRLETQYF.